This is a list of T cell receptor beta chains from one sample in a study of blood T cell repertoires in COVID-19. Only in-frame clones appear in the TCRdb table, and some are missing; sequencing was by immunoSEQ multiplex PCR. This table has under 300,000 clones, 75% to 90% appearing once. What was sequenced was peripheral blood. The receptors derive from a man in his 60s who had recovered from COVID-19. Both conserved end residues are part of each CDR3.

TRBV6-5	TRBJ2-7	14	CASRLGTGGSEQYF
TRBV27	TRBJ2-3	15	CASSDRGLSTDTQYF
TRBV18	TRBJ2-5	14	CASSPGQGMETQYF
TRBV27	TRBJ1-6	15	CASSGVGTGDSPLHF
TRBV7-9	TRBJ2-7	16	CASSSKGQGSSYEQYF
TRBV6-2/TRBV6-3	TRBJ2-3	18	CASSKGRRGLASTDTQYF
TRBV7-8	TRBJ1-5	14	CASSAPRGNQPQHF
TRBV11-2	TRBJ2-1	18	CASSLPGLAGGTYNEQFF
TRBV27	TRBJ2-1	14	CASSPRRGRHEQFF
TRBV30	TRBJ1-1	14	CAWSVGRLNTEAFF
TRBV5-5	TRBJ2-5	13	CASSYLGAETQYF
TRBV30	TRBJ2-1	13	CAWTGTRRNEQFF
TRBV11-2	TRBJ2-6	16	CASSPGFSSGANVLTF
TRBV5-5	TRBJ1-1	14	CASSLDYGGLVAFF
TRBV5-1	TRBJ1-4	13	CASRGDVDEKLFF
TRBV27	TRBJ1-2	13	CASRAGQNYGYTF
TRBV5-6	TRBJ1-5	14	CASSLGQLDQPQHF